This T cell receptor beta chain was identified in a study of blood T cell repertoires in COVID-19. The assay was immunoSEQ multiplex PCR, and TCRdb's table has in-frame clones only and misses some. The data hold tens of thousands of clones, with approximately 90% observed a single time. This CDR3 has 13 amino acids. Trimming removed 6 bases at V and 6 bases at J, with 11 bases between. Germline assignment: CDR1 MNHEY and CDR2 SMNVEV (reference sequence). The chain combines TRBV27 with TRBJ2-2, with D possibly matching TRBD1 (6 bases). Sequencing was done on a sample of peripheral blood. This receptor was taken from a woman aged 50 to 60 in a cohort sampled during active COVID-19. The CDR3 DNA sequence: TGTGCCAGCAGACACCAGGGGTCCGGGGAGCTGTTTTTT. Its translation is CASRHQGSGELFF.